This T cell receptor beta chain was retrieved from a study of shared T cell receptors in the human thymus. Repertoires were generated with immunoSEQ multiplex PCR, while TCRdb's copy carries only in-frame clones and drops some. The repertoire consists of under 850,000 clones, with 85% to 90% occurring once and the leading ten covering around 0.0099%. With 3 bases removed from V and 4 bases from J, the gap between germline ends came to 11 bases. Looked up from germline, CDR1 is LNHDA and CDR2 is SQIVND (reference sequence). The CDR3 covers 14 residues. This sample also belongs to another study, concerning human thymus T cells. This second report adds: Resections that were taken during corrective heart surgery supplied the thymus tissue. A high degree of thymic repertoire overlap among unrelated individuals was reported in related research.

The J gene is TRBJ2-3, the V gene TRBV19, with D possibly matching TRBD1 (5 bases). The sequence was collected from a boy less than two years old with a congenital heart defect. Sequenced material: thymocytes. The DNA for the CDR3 is TGTGCCAGTAGTATGGGTCTAGGGGCAGATACGCAGTATTTT. This encodes CASSMGLGADTQYF.